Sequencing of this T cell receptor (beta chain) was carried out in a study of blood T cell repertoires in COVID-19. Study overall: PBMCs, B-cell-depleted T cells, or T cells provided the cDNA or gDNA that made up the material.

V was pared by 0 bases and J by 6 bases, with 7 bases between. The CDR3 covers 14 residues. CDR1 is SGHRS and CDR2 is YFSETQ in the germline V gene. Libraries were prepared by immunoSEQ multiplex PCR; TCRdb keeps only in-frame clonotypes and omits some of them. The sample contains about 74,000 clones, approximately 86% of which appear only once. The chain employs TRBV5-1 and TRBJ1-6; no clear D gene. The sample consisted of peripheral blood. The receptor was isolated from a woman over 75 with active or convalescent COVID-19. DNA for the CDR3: TGCGCCAGCAGCTTGGACGGGATTAATTCACCCCTCCACTTT. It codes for CASSLDGINSPLHF. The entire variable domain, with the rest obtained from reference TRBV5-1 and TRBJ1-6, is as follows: KAGVTQTPRYLIKTRGQQVTLSCSPISGHRSVSWYQQTPGQGLQFLFEYFSETQRNKGNFPGRFSGRQFSNSRSEMNVSTLELGDSALYLCASSLDGINSPLHFGNGTRLTVT.